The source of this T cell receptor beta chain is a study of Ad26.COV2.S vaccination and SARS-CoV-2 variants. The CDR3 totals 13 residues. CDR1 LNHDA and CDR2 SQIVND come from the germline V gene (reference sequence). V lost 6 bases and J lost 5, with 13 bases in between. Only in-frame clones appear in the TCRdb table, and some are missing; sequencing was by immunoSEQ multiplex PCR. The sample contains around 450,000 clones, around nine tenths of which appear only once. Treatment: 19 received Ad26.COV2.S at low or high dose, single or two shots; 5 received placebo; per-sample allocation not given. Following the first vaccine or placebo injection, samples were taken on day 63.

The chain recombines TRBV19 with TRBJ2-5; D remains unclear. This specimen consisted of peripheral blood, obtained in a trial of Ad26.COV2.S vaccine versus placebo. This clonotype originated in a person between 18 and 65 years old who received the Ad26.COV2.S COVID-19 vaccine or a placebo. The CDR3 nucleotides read TGTGCCAGTAGCCCCCCGGGCCTTGAGACCCAGTACTTC. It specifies CASSPPGLETQYF.